These 11 T cell receptor beta chains were sequenced from one sample in a study of blood T cell repertoires in COVID-19. Libraries were prepared by immunoSEQ multiplex PCR; TCRdb keeps only in-frame clonotypes and omits some of them. The data hold 180,000 or so clones, with around four fifths observed a single time. The sample taken for sequencing was PBMCs or T cells enriched from blood (not recorded which). These receptors were collected from a woman in her forties or fifties in a cohort exposed to, infected with or recovered from COVID-19 (not recorded which).

The V call is TRBV18, the J call TRBJ2-3, with D maybe TRBD2 (6 bases). Germline CDR1 and CDR2: KGHSH and LQKENI. CDR3 size: 15 residues. Trimming pared 0 bases from V and 5 bases from J, leaving 12 bases between. The CDR3, as DNA: TGTGCCAGCTCACCACCTGCGCGGGGAGGAGATACGCAGTATTTT. The encoded protein is CASSPPARGGDTQYF.

The genes are TRBV2 and TRBJ2-3, with 14 bases lining up with TRBD2. This CDR3 region has 15 residues. Germline V CDR1 and CDR2: SNHLY, FYNNEI. V was clipped by 9 bases and J by 3 bases; unmatched bases: 5. The CDR3 DNA is TGTGCCAGGACCGGGACTAGCGGGGGAACAGATACGCAGTATTTT. This encodes CARTGTSGGTDTQYF.

The chain has TRBV11-2 and TRBJ2-1; D is possibly TRBD2 (5 bases). V was cut by 6 bases and J by 9 bases, with 9 bases left in between. The CDR3 covers 11 residues. In germline, CDR1 is SGHAT, CDR2 FQNNGV. The CDR3 coding sequence is TGTGCCAGCAGTAATCGGGGTGAGCAGTTCTTC. Protein sequence: CASSNRGEQFF.

The sample holds a few counts of this clone. This sequence joins TRBV2 and TRBJ2-3; a weak D match, TRBD1 (6 bases). Per germline, CDR1 SNHLY and CDR2 FYNNEI. This CDR3 has 15 amino acids. With 6 bases removed from V and 5 bases from J, the gap between germline ends came to 18 bases. The CDR3 coding sequence is TGTGCCAGCAGCCAAGGACAGTTTTACCGAGATACGCAGTATTTT. Amino acid sequence: CASSQGQFYRDTQYF.

This clone was detected only a few times. The V and J genes are TRBV7-9 and TRBJ2-7; D might be TRBD1 (6 bases). The CDR3 runs to 13 residues. V shed 4 bases and J shed 6 bases, with 13 bases lying between them. Germline V lookup: CDR1 SEHNR, CDR2 FQNEAQ (reference sequence). The CDR3 is CASSSSRGLEQYF. CDR3 sequence (DNA): TGTGCCAGCAGCTCCTCCAGGGGCCTCGAGCAGTACTTC.

This clone has just a few counts. The chain uses TRBV29-1 and TRBJ1-1; TRBD1 might be the D (5 bases). V was clipped by 6 bases and J by 6 bases, with 17 bases between them. The CDR3 contains 13 residues. Germline values: CDR1 SQVTM, CDR2 ANQGSEA. The DNA of the CDR3 is TGCAGCGTAGATCAGGGTGGGGTCTCTGAAGCTTTCTTT. As protein: CSVDQGGVSEAFF. The full variable domain, with the rest looked up from reference TRBV29-1 and TRBJ1-1, is SAVISQKPSRDICQRGTSLTIQCQVDSQVTMMFWYRQQPGQSLTLIATANQGSEATYESGFVIDKFPISRPNLTFSTLTVSNMSPEDSSIYLCSVDQGGVSEAFFGQGTRLTVV.

The gene calls are TRBV12-3 or TRBV12-4 and TRBJ2-7; D possibly corresponds to TRBD1 (6 bases). V was cut by 6 bases and J by 3 bases, with 12 bases left in between. The CDR3 spans 13 residues. CDR3 nucleotide sequence: TGTGCCAGCAGCCCCGTCAGGGGCTACGAGCAGTACTTC. It yields the protein CASSPVRGYEQYF.

The gene calls are TRBV11-2 and TRBJ2-3; TRBD2 agrees at 8 bases. Germline lookup yields CDR1 SGHAT and CDR2 FQNNGV. J lost 4 bases, V lost 3 bases, and 9 bases had no gene match. This CDR3 is built from 16 residues. In DNA, the CDR3 is TGTGCCAGCAGCTTCAACGGGAGGGCTTTATCAGATACGCAGTATTTT. Its protein is CASSFNGRALSDTQYF. Drawing the rest from reference TRBV11-2 and TRBJ2-3, the complete variable domain is EAGVAQSPRYKIIEKRQSVAFWCNPISGHATLYWYQQILGQGPKLLIQFQNNGVVDDSQLPKDRFSAERLKGVDSTLKIQPAKLEDSAVYLCASSFNGRALSDTQYFGPGTRLTVL.

This sequence joins TRBV28 and TRBJ2-5, with TRBD1 as a possible D gene (5 bases). The length of the CDR3 is 16 residues. Trimming left V 2 bases short and J 0 bases short, with 13 bases between. The germline CDR1 and CDR2 sequences are MDHEN and SYDVKM. The CDR3 DNA reads as TGTGCCAGCAGTTTACTCGGGCGACAGTACCAAGAGACCCAGTACTTC. Its translation: CASSLLGRQYQETQYF. Combining the CDR3 with reference TRBV28 and TRBJ2-5 gives the whole variable domain DVKVTQSSRYLVKRTGEKVFLECVQDMDHENMFWYRQDPGLGLRLIYFSYDVKMKEKGDIPEGYSVSREKKERFSLILESASTNQTSMYLCASSLLGRQYQETQYFGPGTRLLVL.

J is TRBJ1-5 and V is TRBV4-3; no firm D call. Germline assignment: CDR1 LGHNA and CDR2 YSLEER. CDR3 size: 16 residues. The ends were cut back, 0 bases at V and 6 bases at J, with 15 bases in the middle. The CDR3 DNA follows: TGCGCCAGCAGCCAAGATTTAGTAGAGGGTATTCAGCCCCAGCATTTT. Protein sequence: CASSQDLVEGIQPQHF.

The gene calls are TRBV6-1 and TRBJ2-7, with TRBD2 identical over 16 bases. The CDR3 extends over 19 amino acids. V lost 3 bases to trimming and J lost 2 bases; unmatched junction nucleotides: 10. The germline V gene encodes CDR1 MNHNS and CDR2 SASEGT. CDR3 in amino acids: CASSDTGTSGGAGAYEQYF. In DNA, the CDR3 is TGTGCCAGCAGTGACACCGGGACTAGCGGGGGGGCCGGGGCCTACGAGCAGTACTTC.